The source of this T cell receptor beta chain is a study of T cell responses to AZD1222 COVID-19 vaccine. The study's findings and limits: Epitopes outside B.1.351 and B.1.1.7 mutated regions reportedly drew nearly half of spike TCRs. Females made up more of the donors, who were largely white British, and clonal diversity may have come out too low. Only 6 or 7 individuals given AZD1222 were seropositive at baseline. Two doses of AZD1222 preceded a rise in Spike-specific TCR breadth and depth.

Regarding this clone: The antigen remains undetermined.

Trimming removed 5 bases from V and 1 base from J, with 8 bases in between. Per the germline V gene, CDR1 is SEHNR and CDR2 is FQNEAQ (reference sequence). This CDR3 has 14 residues. Clones were sequenced by immunoSEQ multiplex PCR, and TCRdb holds only the in-frame ones, with some missing. Here the sample spans 60,000 to 75,000 clones, roughly 85% being singletons. The source material was peripheral blood, sampled on day 0 of AZD1222 vaccination. V and J are TRBV7-9 and TRBJ1-4, with no clear D. The TCR comes from an adult in good health. This CDR3 reads CASSLDGTNEKLFF. CDR3 sequence (DNA): TGTGCCAGCAGCCTGGACGGAACTAATGAAAAACTGTTTTTT. Full variable domain (outside the CDR3, taken from reference TRBV7-9 and TRBJ1-4): DTGVSQNPRHKITKRGQNVTFRCDPISEHNRLYWYRQTLGQGPEFLTYFQNEAQLEKSRLLSDRFSAERPKGSFSTLEIQRTEQGDSAMYLCASSLDGTNEKLFFGSGTQLSVL.